This note documents a single T cell receptor (beta chain) sequence. V shed 3 bases and J 0 bases; nucleotides not matched to a gene: 2. The CDR3 totals 16 residues. From germline, CDR1 is LNHDA and CDR2 SQIVND (reference sequence). This entry comes from a study of blood T cell repertoires in COVID-19. Method: immunoSEQ multiplex PCR; TCRdb's copy keeps in-frame clones and lacks some. The sample lists 150,000 or so clones, 80% occurring once. Input material: PBMCs or T cells enriched from blood (not recorded which). The J gene is TRBJ1-5, the V gene TRBV19, with 10 positions matching TRBD1. This TCR came from a man aged 40-49 years who had recovered from COVID-19. CDR3 sequence: CASSIGTGASNQPQHF. CDR3 nucleotides: TGTGCCAGTAGTATCGGGACAGGGGCTAGCAATCAGCCCCAGCATTTT.